The source of this T cell receptor (beta chain) is a study of glioma-infiltrating T cells after dendritic cell vaccination. Study background: At biweekly intervals, patients got three intradermal dendritic cell vaccine injections.

The time point was: after dendritic cell vaccination, including at tumor progression/relapse. The data were produced by immunoSEQ multiplex PCR, yet TCRdb's version contains in-frame clones alone and is incomplete. The profile shows some 78,000 clones, approximately 81% of them singletons. This TCR was recovered from a human donor with glioblastoma. The sample here was blood, taken after dendritic cell vaccination.

The CDR3 loop reads CASSLAGTSTQRETQYF. The CDR3 coding sequence is TGTGCCAGCAGCTTAGCGGGGACTTCGACACAACGGGAGACCCAGTACTTC. V is TRBV7-8 and J is TRBJ2-5; D is possibly TRBD2 (6 bases). V was cut by 0 bases and J by 5 bases, with 19 bases left in between. The CDR3 extends over 17 amino acids. Germline V lookup: CDR1 SGHVS, CDR2 FQNEAQ.